This TCR beta chain was found in a study of shared clonotypes between healthy human individuals. Sequencing used immunoSEQ multiplex PCR; TCRdb keeps in-frame clones, though not all of them. The repertoire holds millions of clones, with more than 80% as singletons. The CDR3 totals 19 residues. The chain joins TRBV21-1 to TRBJ1-5. TRBV21-1 is marked as a pseudogene. This TCR came from a man younger than 35 in good health. Sequencing was carried out using naive CD4+ T cells sorted from blood. Stated subset: CD45RA+ positively selected. DNA for the CDR3: TGTGCCAGCAGCTCCTCCCTCCTCTTACTTCTTCATAGCAATCAGCCCCAGCATTTT. Protein sequence: CASSSSLLLLLHSNQPQHF.